This is a list of T cell receptor beta chains from one sample in a study of blood T cell repertoires in COVID-19. Repertoires were generated with immunoSEQ multiplex PCR, while TCRdb's copy carries only in-frame clones and drops some. This table has 200,000 to 250,000 clones, around 87% appearing once. Sequencing was carried out using peripheral blood. The receptors here all came from a man in his 60s with acute or convalescent COVID-19. CDR3s include the opening cysteine and the closing phenylalanine or tryptophan. A D gene is named only where the DNA matches it firmly. Clone size is stated in some rows and not others, as once, few, many or a class when expanded.

>once|.|TRBV9|TRBJ2-2
TGTGCCAGCAGCGTGACTAGGGGGAACACCGGGGAGCTGTTTTTT
CASSVTRGNTGELFF
>.|.|TRBV5-1|TRBJ1-6
TGCGCCAGCAGCTTGGCCTGGGGGGGCAATTCACCCCTCCACTTT
CASSLAWGGNSPLHF
>.|TRBD2|TRBV27|TRBJ2-3
TGTGCCAGCAGTTTCATGGCGGGGGGACGCACAGATACGCAGTATTTT
CASSFMAGGRTDTQYF
>.|TRBD1|TRBV14|TRBJ2-3
TGTGCCAGCAGCCAACGACAGGGAACATTGACAGATACGCAGTATTTT
CASSQRQGTLTDTQYF
>.|TRBD1|TRBV29-1|TRBJ2-5
TGCAGCGCGCCGACAGGGCCACAAGAGACCCAGTACTTC
CSAPTGPQETQYF
>.|.|TRBV15|TRBJ2-7
TGTGCCACCAGCAGAGATTCCGTCGAGCAGTACTTC
CATSRDSVEQYF
>.|.|TRBV9|TRBJ1-1
TGTGCCAGCAGCGTGCTAGAGAACACTGAAGCTTTCTTT
CASSVLENTEAFF
>.|TRBD2|TRBV10-3|TRBJ2-5
TGTGCCATCAGCCGGACTAGCGGACCTCAAGAGACCCAGTACTTC
CAISRTSGPQETQYF
>.|TRBD1|TRBV6-2/TRBV6-3|TRBJ2-5
TGTGCCAGCAGTTATTACGGGACAGGGGGCGAGACCCAGTACTTC
CASSYYGTGGETQYF
>.|TRBD1|TRBV30|TRBJ1-5
TGTGCCTGCCAGACAGGGGCCAATCAGCCCCAGCATTTT
CACQTGANQPQHF
>.|.|TRBV7-2|TRBJ1-3
TGTGCCAGCAGCTTATACTGGGCGCGGGAGGGAAACACCATATATTTT
CASSLYWAREGNTIYF
>.|.|TRBV5-1|TRBJ1-6
TGCGCCAGCAGACCCGCCTTCGGAGGGAGAAATTCACCCCTCCACTTT
CASRPAFGGRNSPLHF
>.|.|TRBV12-3/TRBV12-4|TRBJ2-3
TGTGCCAGCACCAAAACCCGGTCGGATACGCAGTATTTT
CASTKTRSDTQYF
>.|.|TRBV28|TRBJ1-2
TGTGCCAGCAGTTTCGGCGGTAACTATGGCTACACCTTC
CASSFGGNYGYTF
>once|.|TRBV5-4|TRBJ2-6
TGTGCCAGCAGCTTGGGGAGGGCTGGGGCCAACGTCCTGACTTTC
CASSLGRAGANVLTF
>many|.|TRBV7-2|TRBJ1-5
TGTGCCAGCAGCACGGGGCAGGGGACTCAGCCCCAGCATTTT
CASSTGQGTQPQHF
>.|TRBD2|TRBV7-6|TRBJ2-5
TGTGCCAGCAGCCGCCTAGCGGGGGGGTGGGAGACCCAGTACTTC
CASSRLAGGWETQYF
>once|TRBD1|TRBV9|TRBJ1-1
TGTGCCAGCAGCAAAATACAGGGGGCGAGCACTGAAGCTTTCTTT
CASSKIQGASTEAFF